A selection of T cell receptor beta chains follows, all from one sample in a study of T cell repertoires in cytomegalovirus infection. TCRdb recomputed calls from the reads with MiXCR, one row per CDR3 protein. The data contain about 310,000 distinct CDR3 sequences, roughly 16% of them singletons. The sample comprised PBMCs. These receptors were taken from a human donor in good health (CMV status not recorded). Some clones in this sample may be carry-over from other donors' samples. The CDR3 runs from the conserved cysteine through the conserved F or W. A D gene is named only where the DNA matches it firmly. A clone size is listed for some rows: how often the clone was seen (once, few, many), or a class if it is expanded.

abundance,d_gene,v_gene,j_gene,CDR3aa,CDR3nt
-,-,TRBV5-1,TRBJ2-2,CASSQDPLANTGELFF,TGCGCCAGCAGCCAGGACCCACTGGCGAACACCGGGGAGCTGTTTTTT
many,-,TRBV7-2,TRBJ2-7,CASSQRAFSSYEQYF,TGTGCCAGCAGTCAACGGGCTTTTAGCTCCTACGAGCAGTACTTC
few,TRBD1,TRBV2,TRBJ2-6,CASSPRQGPGANVLTF,TGTGCCAGCAGTCCAAGACAGGGTCCTGGGGCCAACGTCCTGACTTTC
many,-,TRBV28,TRBJ2-7,CASSSPGTAPYYEQYF,TGTGCCAGCAGTTCACCCGGGACGGCACCGTACTACGAGCAGTACTTC
many,TRBD1,TRBV7-8,TRBJ1-5,CASSLVTGTGASNQPQHF,TGTGCCAGCAGCTTAGTCACCGGGACAGGGGCTAGCAATCAGCCCCAGCATTTT
-,TRBD2,TRBV20-1,TRBJ2-5,CSALSPGTSGEETQYF,TGCAGTGCTCTCTCCCCTGGGACTAGCGGGGAAGAGACCCAGTACTTC
many,-,TRBV6-5,TRBJ2-2,CASSYQGNTGELFF,TGTGCCAGCAGTTATCAGGGGAACACCGGGGAGCTGTTTTTT
many,TRBD1,TRBV7-9,TRBJ1-2,CASSPTGDYGYTF,TGTGCCAGCAGTCCGACAGGGGACTATGGCTACACCTTC
many,TRBD1,TRBV7-2,TRBJ1-3,CASSFAGTAGNTIYF,TGTGCCAGCAGCTTTGCCGGGACAGCTGGAAACACCATATATTTT
few,-,TRBV7-2,TRBJ2-1,CASSLFQTSDEQFF,TGTGCCAGCAGCTTATTCCAGACCAGCGATGAGCAGTTCTTC
few,TRBD1,TRBV10-3,TRBJ1-2,CAISGRPGTGMYYGYTF,TGTGCCATCAGTGGACGCCCCGGGACAGGGATGTACTATGGCTACACCTTC
-,TRBD2,TRBV7-6,TRBJ2-7,CASSLTPSGGEQYF,TGTGCCAGCAGCTTAACCCCTAGCGGGGGCGAGCAGTACTTC
-,-,TRBV27,TRBJ1-6,CASSLNGGHNSPLHF,TGTGCCAGCAGTTTAAATGGGGGGCATAATTCACCCCTCCACTTT
-,TRBD1,TRBV4-1,TRBJ1-1,CASSQGGQGYTEAFF,TGCGCCAGCAGCCAAGGAGGACAGGGCTACACTGAAGCTTTCTTT
-,TRBD2,TRBV3-1,TRBJ2-1,CASSPRTSGDGEQFF,TGTGCCAGCAGCCCAAGGACTAGCGGGGATGGTGAGCAGTTCTTC
few,-,TRBV14,TRBJ1-6,CASSQDEGRSSPLHF,TGTGCCAGCAGCCAAGATGAGGGGCGAAGTTCACCCCTCCACTTT
many,-,TRBV28,TRBJ1-4,CASSLRARRADEKLFF,TGTGCCAGCAGTTTACGGGCTAGACGAGCAGATGAAAAACTGTTTTTT
many,-,TRBV7-2,TRBJ2-3,CASSRTSTDTQYF,TGTGCCAGCAGTCGGACTAGCACAGATACGCAGTATTTT
many,TRBD2,TRBV20-1,TRBJ2-6,CSASGGAGANVLTF,TGCAGTGCTAGTGGGGGGGCTGGGGCCAACGTCCTGACTTTC
many,-,TRBV10-3,TRBJ1-2,CAISLVLTYGYTF,TGTGCCATCAGTCTTGTTTTGACCTATGGCTACACCTTC
-,-,TRBV20-1,TRBJ1-1,CSAEARGNTEAFF,TGCAGTGCGGAGGCCAGGGGAAACACTGAAGCTTTCTTT
many,-,TRBV12-3/TRBV12-4,TRBJ2-5,CASSFRLAAGQETQYF,TGTGCCAGCAGTTTCAGGCTAGCTGCGGGCCAAGAGACCCAGTACTTC
many,-,TRBV12-3/TRBV12-4,TRBJ1-3,CASRAPSSGNTIYF,TGTGCCAGCAGGGCCCCTAGCTCTGGAAACACCATATATTTT